Listed below are T cell receptor beta chains from one sample, sequenced in a study. MiXCR, run by TCRdb on the multiplex PCR reads, gives a single entry per CDR3 protein. The sample holds a few hundred distinct CDR3 sequences, approximately 23% seen once. The sample consisted of naive CD4+ T cells sorted from blood. The source is a female donor with breast cancer. CDR3s include the opening cysteine and the closing phenylalanine or tryptophan. D genes are given only for firm matches. The size field is filled for only some rows; it gives once, few, many or a size class.

large,TRBD1,TRBV12-3/TRBV12-4,TRBJ1-2,CASGISRPGTVGGYTF,TGTGCCAGCGGCATCTCACGACCCGGGACAGTCGGCGGCTACACCTTC
medium-sized,NA,TRBV12-3/TRBV12-4,TRBJ1-2,CATATRGGYGYTF,TGTGCCACCGCAACAAGGGGTGGCTATGGCTACACCTTC
NA,NA,TRBV12-3/TRBV12-4,TRBJ1-2,CASSPGQSYGYTF,TGTGCCAGCAGTCCAGGACAGAGCTATGGCTACACCTTC
large,NA,TRBV12-3/TRBV12-4,TRBJ1-2,CASSLEGHRYGYTF,TGTGCCAGCAGTTTAGAGGGACACCGGTATGGCTACACCTTC
large,NA,TRBV12-3/TRBV12-4,TRBJ1-2,CASSTRGGDYGYTF,TGTGCCAGCAGTACCAGGGGAGGGGATTATGGCTACACCTTC
NA,NA,TRBV12-3/TRBV12-4,TRBJ1-2,CASSPGTQKSYGYTF,TGTGCCAGCAGTCCCGGGACACAGAAAAGCTATGGCTACACCTTC
large,TRBD1,TRBV12-3/TRBV12-4,TRBJ1-2,CASRIGTAKGRGYTF,TGTGCCAGCAGGATAGGGACAGCGAAGGGCCGGGGCTACACCTTC
few,NA,TRBV12-3/TRBV12-4,TRBJ1-2,CASSLQEADGYTF,TGTGCCAGCAGCCTACAGGAGGCGGATGGCTACACCTTC
large,NA,TRBV12-3/TRBV12-4,TRBJ1-2,CASSLKMVEDSGNGYTF,TGTGCCAGCAGTTTAAAGATGGTTGAGGACAGTGGAAACGGCTACACCTTC
NA,TRBD1,TRBV12-3/TRBV12-4,TRBJ1-2,CASTRDRFNYGYTF,TGTGCCAGCACCCGGGACAGGTTTAACTATGGCTACACCTTC
NA,TRBD1,TRBV12-3/TRBV12-4,TRBJ1-2,CASSRTGQAWRYTF,TGTGCCAGCAGCCGAACGGGACAGGCCTGGCGCTACACCTTC
large,NA,TRBV12-3/TRBV12-4,TRBJ1-2,CASSLAQIRGYTF,TGTGCCAGCAGTTTAGCGCAGATCCGTGGCTACACCTTC
few,TRBD1,TRBV12-3/TRBV12-4,TRBJ1-2,CASSLRGQGMGGYTF,TGTGCCAGCAGTTTAAGAGGACAGGGAATGGGTGGCTACACCTTC
large,NA,TRBV12-3/TRBV12-4,TRBJ1-2,CASSALTGPLSYPRYTF,TGTGCCAGCAGTGCCCTGACAGGTCCTCTTTCCTATCCTCGCTACACCTTC
NA,NA,TRBV12-3/TRBV12-4,TRBJ1-2,CASRPDSGSSYGYTF,TGTGCCAGCAGACCCGACAGTGGTAGTTCCTATGGCTACACCTTC
NA,TRBD1,TRBV12-3/TRBV12-4,TRBJ1-2,CASTLMGQGQAWRYTF,TGTGCCAGCACCCTAATGGGACAGGGACAGGCCTGGCGCTACACCTTC
large,NA,TRBV12-3/TRBV12-4,TRBJ1-2,CASRLTGRSNYGYTF,TGTGCCAGCAGACTTACAGGACGGTCTAACTATGGCTACACCTTC
once,NA,TRBV12-3/TRBV12-4,TRBJ1-2,CASSFQVGGYGYTF,TGTGCCAGCAGTTTCCAGGTGGGAGGCTATGGCTACACCTTC
NA,TRBD1,TRBV12-3/TRBV12-4,TRBJ1-2,CASSAGQGGGYTF,TGTGCCAGCAGCGCCGGACAGGGCGGCGGCTACACCTTC
NA,TRBD1,TRBV12-3/TRBV12-4,TRBJ1-2,CASRTGTGNYGYTF,TGTGCCAGCAGAACCGGGACAGGGAACTATGGCTACACCTTC
large,TRBD1,TRBV12-3/TRBV12-4,TRBJ1-2,CASSLDRGLLGYTF,TGTGCCAGCAGTTTGGACAGGGGCCTGCTTGGCTACACCTTC
NA,NA,TRBV12-3/TRBV12-4,TRBJ1-2,CASSSGAGYGYTF,TGTGCCAGCAGCTCCGGGGCAGGCTATGGCTACACCTTC
NA,NA,TRBV12-3/TRBV12-4,TRBJ1-2,CASSLARSYTF,TGTGCCAGCAGTTTAGCGCGCAGCTACACCTTC
NA,TRBD1,TRBV12-3/TRBV12-4,TRBJ1-2,CASSAGQGTYGYTF,TGTGCCAGCAGCGCCGGACAGGGGACCTATGGCTACACCTTC
large,NA,TRBV12-3/TRBV12-4,TRBJ1-2,CASSPRQTLYGYTF,TGTGCCAGCAGTCCTAGACAGACACTCTATGGCTACACCTTC
NA,NA,TRBV12-3/TRBV12-4,TRBJ1-2,CASSLRGSGYTF,TGTGCCAGCAGTTTACGAGGGTCTGGCTACACCTTC